Presented here are 30 T cell receptor beta chains from one specimen sequenced in a study of cytomegalovirus exposure and HLA in healthy donors. Measured with immunoSEQ multiplex PCR; TCRdb has only the in-frame clones, and not every one. In the table there are about 140,000 clones, about four fifths of which are singletons. Input material: PBMCs. These receptors all come from a woman between 25 and 40 years old in good health and CMV-seronegative.

DNA of the CDR3: TGTGCCAGCAGCCCGGGGACTAGCGGGGAGACCCAGTACTTC. Translation gives CASSPGTSGETQYF. The chain uses TRBV7-6 and TRBJ2-5, with 12 bases lining up with TRBD2. This CDR3 is 14 amino acids long. CDR1 SGHVS and CDR2 FNYEAQ come from the germline V gene. J gave up 5 bases and V 5 bases, and 3 bases lay outside the gene matches.

The rearrangement uses TRBV11-1 and TRBJ2-6; D is undetermined. Germline loops: CDR1 SGHAT, CDR2 FQDESV (reference sequence). This CDR3 spans 15 amino acids. V lost 5 bases and J 3 bases, leaving 11 bases between the germline ends. Here the CDR3 reads CASSQTGFGANVLTF. The CDR3 DNA reads as TGTGCCAGCAGCCAGACTGGGTTTGGGGCCAACGTCCTGACTTTC.

In its sample, this clone was seen once. The genes are TRBV28 and TRBJ2-7; 8 bases fit TRBD1. Germline CDR1 reads MDHEN; CDR2 reads SYDVKM. The CDR3 has 17 amino acids. V lost 9 bases and J lost 3; bases outside the gene matches: 19. The CDR3 nucleotides are TGTGCCAGTTTGTCTGGACAGGGCACCTCCGATCTCTACGAGCAGTACTTC. Translating gives CASLSGQGTSDLYEQYF.

This chain connects TRBV14 to TRBJ1-6; TRBD1 might be the D (6 bases). Germline lookup yields CDR1 SGHDN and CDR2 FVKESK. Trimming shortened V by 4 bases and J by 0 bases, and 10 bases separated the two germline ends. The length of the CDR3 is 16 residues. This chain's CDR3 is CASSPLDSSYNSPLHF. CDR3 nucleotides: TGTGCCAGCAGCCCCCTGGACAGCTCCTATAATTCACCCCTCCACTTT. Full variable domain (remainder filled in from reference TRBV14 and TRBJ1-6): EAGVTQFPSHSVIEKGQTVTLRCDPISGHDNLYWYRRVMGKEIKFLLHFVKESKQDESGMPNNRFLAERTGGTYSTLKVQPAELEDSGVYFCASSPLDSSYNSPLHFGNGTRLTVT.

The V gene is TRBV10-3, the J gene TRBJ1-2, with a weak D call TRBD1 (6 bases). The CDR3 has 15 residues. V shed 2 bases and J shed 3 bases, with 13 bases lying between them. Germline-derived CDR1 and CDR2 are ENHRY and SYGVKD. For the CDR3, the DNA is TGTGCCATCAGTGAGGGGAAAACAGGGTACTATGGCTACACCTTC. Amino acids: CAISEGKTGYYGYTF.

The V and J genes are TRBV2 and TRBJ1-2; D gene unclear. Trimming took off 4 bases at V and 4 bases at J, with 16 bases between the two ends. The CDR3 is 15 residues long. Per the germline V gene, CDR1 is SNHLY and CDR2 is FYNNEI. In DNA, the CDR3 is TGTGCCAGCAGTGCGCGACAATCTTCGAGCTATGGCTACACCTTC. This sequence encodes CASSARQSSSYGYTF.

This clone occurred a few times. The rearrangement uses TRBV2 and TRBJ1-3; tentative D call: TRBD1 (6 bases). Germline V CDR1 and CDR2: SNHLY, FYNNEI. The CDR3 contains 16 residues. V was trimmed by 5 bases and J by 0 bases, leaving 14 bases between them. The CDR3 region is CASSYDRPPSGNTIYF. The CDR3 region has the DNA TGTGCCAGCAGTTACGACAGGCCTCCCTCTGGAAACACCATATATTTT. Full variable domain (missing parts from reference TRBV2 and TRBJ1-3): EPEVTQTPSHQVTQMGQEVILRCVPISNHLYFYWYRQILGQKVEFLVSFYNNEISEKSEIFDDQFSVERPDGSNFTLKIRSTKLEDSAMYFCASSYDRPPSGNTIYFGEGSWLTVV.

The V and J genes are TRBV28 and TRBJ1-2; weak D call: TRBD1 (5 bases). V was trimmed by 2 bases and J by 8 bases, leaving 18 bases between them. Per germline, CDR1 MDHEN and CDR2 SYDVKM. The CDR3 spans 15 residues. This chain's CDR3 is CASSLGTVKGRGYTF. The CDR3 DNA follows: TGTGCCAGCAGTTTAGGGACGGTTAAAGGGAGGGGCTACACCTTC.

The chain couples TRBV5-6 to TRBJ2-5; 7 bases align to TRBD2. Germline CDR1 is SGHDT and CDR2 is YYEEEE. J lost 3 bases, V lost 4 bases, and 9 bases had no gene match. The CDR3 covers 15 residues. The CDR3 is CASSPGAAGKETQYF. CDR3 coding DNA: TGTGCCAGCAGCCCTGGGGCAGCGGGGAAAGAGACCCAGTACTTC.

The table lists this clone with a count of one. J is TRBJ2-4 and V is TRBV15, with TRBD2 identical over 8 bases. V shed 8 bases, J shed 5 bases, and the junction held 8 bases outside the gene matches. Germline lookup yields CDR1 LNHNV and CDR2 YYDKDF (reference sequence). The CDR3 totals 14 residues. This chain's CDR3 is CATSGGGRENIQYF. The CDR3 DNA reads as TGTGCCACCTCGGGGGGGGGCCGTGAAAACATTCAGTACTTC.

The chain links TRBV28 to TRBJ1-6; D unclear. Deletions cut 1 base from V and 6 bases from J, with 10 bases between. CDR3 length: 15 residues. Germline V gene lookup returns CDR1 MDHEN and CDR2 SYDVKM. The CDR3 nucleotides read TGTGCCAGCAGTTTATCCGGGGTTGGTAATTCACCCCTCCACTTT. It is translated as CASSLSGVGNSPLHF.

On this clone itself: This sample also contains other DNA sequences that code for the same CDR3. The V and J genes are TRBV5-6 and TRBJ2-3, with a tentative D call TRBD2 (6 bases). This CDR3 region has 15 residues. V dropped 2 bases and J dropped 0 bases, with 10 bases sitting between them. Per germline, CDR1 SGHDT and CDR2 YYEEEE. DNA for the CDR3: TGTGCCAGCAGCTTACTGCGGGGCAGCACAGATACGCAGTATTTT. It specifies CASSLLRGSTDTQYF.

The rearrangement joins TRBV6-1 to TRBJ1-2; D is perhaps TRBD1 (5 bases). The V gene's germline CDR1 is MNHNS and CDR2 SASEGT. Deletions cut 1 base from V and 6 bases from J, with 21 bases between. The CDR3 is 17 residues long. The CDR3 sequence: CASSEGGRGFLGDGYTF. For the CDR3, the DNA is TGTGCCAGCAGTGAAGGGGGTAGGGGCTTTTTAGGCGATGGCTACACCTTC.

The V and J genes are TRBV6-1 and TRBJ2-7, with TRBD2 as a possible D gene (5 bases). The V gene's germline CDR1 is MNHNS and CDR2 SASEGT. Trimming stripped 4 bases from V and 7 bases from J, with 14 bases between. CDR3 length equals 13 residues. CDR3 sequence: CASSAAGNLEQYF. CDR3 nucleotides: TGTGCCAGCAGTGCAGCCGGGAACTTAGAGCAGTACTTC.

This sequence joins TRBV4-2 and TRBJ1-2; TRBD1 is a possible D gene (5 bases). Germline-derived CDR1 and CDR2 are LGHNA and YNFKEQ. The V end was cut by 1 base, the J end by 8 bases, with 14 bases between. The CDR3 extends over 14 amino acids. CDR3: CASSQADSFGGYTF. The CDR3 DNA is TGTGCCAGCAGCCAAGCCGACAGTTTCGGCGGCTACACCTTC.

V and J are TRBV7-9 and TRBJ2-7; 7 bases align to TRBD1. The CDR3 is 13 residues long. The J segment lost 5 bases and the V segment lost 3 bases, leaving 4 bases of the junction unmatched. Germline CDR1 SEHNR, CDR2 FQNEAQ (reference sequence). CDR3 sequence: CASSFMGTDEQYF. DNA for the CDR3: TGTGCCAGCAGCTTCATGGGGACAGACGAGCAGTACTTC.

The V and J genes are TRBV6-5 and TRBJ2-6; TRBD1 is a possible D gene (5 bases). The V and J ends lost 6 bases and 0 bases respectively, with 9 bases between them. Germline V CDR1 and CDR2: MNHEY, SVGAGI. The CDR3 has 15 amino acids. The CDR3 loop is CASSLDSSGANVLTF. The CDR3 DNA sequence: TGTGCCAGCAGCCTTGACAGCTCTGGGGCCAACGTCCTGACTTTC.

The chain couples TRBV7-9 to TRBJ1-4; 10 bases map to TRBD1. Germline CDR1 and CDR2: SEHNR and FQNEAQ (reference sequence). CDR3 length equals 17 residues. The V and J ends lost 8 bases and 0 bases, in that order; junction bases with no gene match: 9. The CDR3 protein is CASRLGTGAPTNEKLFF. As DNA, the CDR3 is TGTGCCAGCCGGCTCGGGACAGGGGCCCCAACTAATGAAAAACTGTTTTTT.

The chain has TRBV9 and TRBJ1-5, with D perhaps matching TRBD1 (5 bases). CDR3 size: 15 residues. Trimming removed 0 bases at V and 6 bases at J, with 13 bases between. Germline V gene data show CDR1 as SGDLS and CDR2 as YYNGEE. CDR3 region: CASSVGGEVGQPQHF. CDR3 DNA: TGTGCCAGCAGCGTAGGGGGGGAGGTCGGTCAGCCCCAGCATTTT.

The genes are TRBV5-1 and TRBJ1-6; a possible D gene is TRBD1 (6 bases). The germline CDR1 and CDR2 sequences are SGHRS and YFSETQ. The CDR3 length is 13 residues. V was clipped by 5 bases and J by 6 bases, with 9 bases between them. CDR3 loop: CASRGQINSPLHF. DNA of the CDR3: TGCGCCAGCAGAGGACAGATTAATTCACCCCTCCACTTT.

V usage is TRBV18 and J usage is TRBJ2-7, with D hard to call. This CDR3 contains 13 residues. Per the germline V gene, CDR1 is KGHSH and CDR2 is LQKENI. The ends were cut back, 6 bases at V and 4 bases at J, with 13 bases in the middle. DNA of the CDR3: TGTGCCAGCTCCGACGGTGTCAGGTACGAGCAGTACTTC. Protein sequence: CASSDGVRYEQYF. Complete variable domain (other parts from reference TRBV18 and TRBJ2-7): NAGVMQNPRHLVRRRGQEARLRCSPMKGHSHVYWYRQLPEEGLKFMVYLQKENIIDESGMPKERFSAEFPKEGPSILRIQQVVRGDSAAYFCASSDGVRYEQYFGPGTRLTVT.

The chain links TRBV5-1 to TRBJ2-2; 10 bases are a match to TRBD2. After removal of 4 bases from V and 4 bases from J, the junction contained 13 bases not matched to a gene. The germline V gene has CDR1 SGHRS and CDR2 YFSETQ. The CDR3 length is 18 residues. The DNA for the CDR3 is TGCGCCAGCAGCCCCCGTAGCGGGGGGCCACAGTTCACCGGGGAGCTGTTTTTT. This encodes CASSPRSGGPQFTGELFF.

The chain uses TRBV4-3 and TRBJ2-2; 10 bases fit TRBD2. Germline loops: CDR1 LGHNA, CDR2 YSLEER. J gave up 5 bases and V 9 bases, and 6 bases lay outside the gene matches. CDR3 length: 14 amino acids. CDR3 nucleotide sequence: TGCGCCAGTAGCGGGGGGATTGCTACCGGGGAGCTGTTTTTT. Protein sequence: CASSGGIATGELFF.

The chain couples TRBV6-5 to TRBJ1-6; D is possibly TRBD1 (6 bases). The CDR3 length is 14 residues. Trimming left V 8 bases short and J 0 bases short, with 8 bases between. CDR1 MNHEY and CDR2 SVGAGI come from the germline V gene. CDR3 sequence: CASGQSSYNSPLHF. Here the CDR3 DNA reads TGTGCCAGCGGACAGAGCTCCTATAATTCACCCCTCCACTTT.

The chain has TRBV18 and TRBJ1-2; maybe TRBD1 (6 bases). Trimming left V 3 bases short and J 2 bases short, with 19 bases between. CDR1 and CDR2 (germline): KGHSH, LQKENI. This CDR3 has 17 residues. As DNA, the CDR3 is TGTGCCAGCTCACCGGTAGGACAGCCTCAAACCAACTATGGCTACACCTTC. This encodes CASSPVGQPQTNYGYTF.

This chain uses TRBV9 with TRBJ2-3; no reliable D call. Trimming left V 0 bases short and J 6 bases short, with 11 bases between. The CDR3 consists of 14 residues. From germline, CDR1 is SGDLS and CDR2 YYNGEE. CDR3 nucleotides: TGTGCCAGCAGCGTAGACGGTGGTTGGGATACGCAGTATTTT. The encoded protein is CASSVDGGWDTQYF.

The CDR3 sequence: CASSQERGWEKLFF. The CDR3 DNA sequence: TGTGCCAGCAGCCAAGAACGGGGTTGGGAAAAACTGTTTTTT. This chain uses TRBV4-2 with TRBJ1-4; D ambiguous. The CDR3 runs to 14 residues. Germline CDR1 is LGHNA and CDR2 is YNFKEQ. Trimming cost V 0 bases and J 8 bases, with 10 bases left between them.

The V and J genes are TRBV2 and TRBJ1-1, with TRBD1 matching over 7 bases. The V gene's germline CDR1 is SNHLY and CDR2 FYNNEI. The CDR3 extends over 15 amino acids. V gave up 6 bases and J gave up 5 bases; unmatched junction bases: 12. For the CDR3, the DNA is TGTGCCAGCAGCCCAACCGACAGGGCTCGGACTGAAGCTTTCTTT. Protein product: CASSPTDRARTEAFF.

The count of this clone is one. V is TRBV28 and J is TRBJ1-4; tentatively, D is TRBD1 (6 bases). The CDR3 is made up of 14 amino acids. The germline V gene encodes CDR1 MDHEN and CDR2 SYDVKM. Trimming stripped 1 base from V and 7 bases from J, with 10 bases between. The CDR3 spells CASSLSGGAEKLFF. Written as DNA, the CDR3 is TGTGCCAGCAGTTTATCGGGGGGGGCTGAAAAACTGTTTTTT.

This chain connects TRBV28 to TRBJ2-1; perhaps TRBD1 as D (6 bases). Trimming shortened V by 8 bases and J by 7 bases, and 9 bases separated the two germline ends. Germline CDR1 is MDHEN and CDR2 is SYDVKM. The CDR3 runs to 11 residues. The CDR3 sequence is CASEDRNEQFF. Here the CDR3 DNA reads TGTGCCAGCGAGGACAGAAATGAGCAGTTCTTC.